The next 17 T cell receptor beta chains were all read from a single sample in a study of a mutant IDH1 vaccine in newly diagnosed glioma. Documented time point: baseline, week 1 (first vaccination visit). Treatment specified: pre-vaccination baseline after standard-of-care therapy. The repertoire was sequenced with immunoSEQ multiplex PCR; TCRdb's copy has only in-frame clones and lacks some. Of roughly 25,000 clones detected, approximately 90% appear once; the ten largest clones hold under 9.5%. The specimen comprised PBMCs, sampled from a glioma patient treated with radiotherapy, temozolomide or both. The receptors derive from a man younger than 45 with glioma.

The chain combines TRBV19 with TRBJ2-3; 8 bases are shared with TRBD2. Trimming cost V 9 bases and J 6 bases; bases outside gene matches: 11. The CDR3 contains 14 residues. Germline loops: CDR1 LNHDA, CDR2 SQIVND (reference sequence). This chain's CDR3 is CARGEREIKDTQYF. The CDR3 coding sequence is TGTGCCAGGGGAGAGCGGGAGATTAAGGATACGCAGTATTTT.

In this sample, this clone turned up once. The chain is built from TRBV25-1 and TRBJ2-1; no definite D call. V lost 1 base to trimming and J lost 3 bases, with 19 bases between them. This CDR3 has 18 residues. Germline CDR1 is MGHDK and CDR2 is SYGVNS. The CDR3 sequence is CASSESRYSPQSYNEQFF. The CDR3 region has the DNA TGTGCCAGCAGTGAATCCCGGTACAGTCCCCAAAGCTACAATGAGCAGTTCTTC.

This clone appeared a single time. The V gene is TRBV18, the J gene TRBJ2-3; D call uncertain. Germline CDR1 KGHSH, CDR2 LQKENI. Trimming took 3 bases from V and 2 from J, leaving 15 bases between them. This CDR3 is built from 16 residues. In DNA form, the CDR3 reads TGTGCCAGCTCACCCTTGGCCTTATACACCACAGATACGCAGTATTTT. It translates to CASSPLALYTTDTQYF.

This clone was observed a few times. DNA for the CDR3: TGTGCCAGCAGTGATTCTACAGGGGCAGATACGCAGTATTTT. Amino acids: CASSDSTGADTQYF. The chain carries TRBV6-4 and TRBJ2-3, with TRBD1 matching 7 bases. The CDR3 totals 14 residues. Germline loops: CDR1 MRHNA, CDR2 SNTAGT. Losses at the gene ends were 3 bases for V and 4 bases for J; bases not matched to a gene: 4.

V gene TRBV5-1 combines with J gene TRBJ1-1, with D possibly TRBD1 on 6 matching bases. This CDR3 comprises 16 residues. Germline loops: CDR1 SGHRS, CDR2 YFSETQ. V lost 5 bases to trimming and J lost 3 bases, with 20 bases between them. For the CDR3, the DNA is TGCGCCAGCAGGGAGAGGGGGGGTTCTGGGGACACTGAAGCTTTCTTT. Translation gives CASRERGGSGDTEAFF.

The chain has TRBV2 and TRBJ1-2, with 9 bases fitting TRBD1. The CDR3 sequence is 16 residues long. The J segment lost 4 bases and the V segment lost 5 bases, leaving 11 bases of the junction unmatched. Germline-derived CDR1 and CDR2 are SNHLY and FYNNEI. The CDR3 coding sequence is TGTGCCAGCAGTCCACAGGGGGCTCCAATTAGCTATGGCTACACCTTC. Protein sequence: CASSPQGAPISYGYTF.

The chain carries TRBV19 and TRBJ1-6, with 7 bases identical to TRBD1. The CDR3 has 17 amino acids. V lost 5 bases to trimming and J lost 7 bases; unmatched junction nucleotides: 14. Per the germline V gene, CDR1 is LNHDA and CDR2 is SQIVND (reference sequence). The CDR3 nucleotides are TGTGCCAGTAGTGGGCGAGGGCCGGGACAGCCAAATTCACCCCTCCACTTT. Translating gives CASSGRGPGQPNSPLHF.

This clone was recorded only once. The V and J genes are TRBV4-1 and TRBJ1-1; D not resolved. The CDR3 has 16 residues. Germline CDR1 and CDR2: MGHRA and YSYEKL. The ends were cut back, 1 base at V and 5 bases at J, with 17 bases in the middle. The CDR3 nucleotides are TGCGCCAGCAGCCAAGGTTACAGCCCCCTCGGGACTGAAGCTTTCTTT. This codes for CASSQGYSPLGTEAFF.

The V and J genes are TRBV28 and TRBJ2-7; unclear D gene. Germline assignment: CDR1 MDHEN and CDR2 SYDVKM. V was cut by 7 bases and J by 2 bases, with 15 bases left in between. This CDR3 region has 14 residues. This CDR3 is CASKPLNPPYEQYF. DNA of the CDR3: TGTGCCAGCAAACCACTAAACCCCCCCTACGAGCAGTACTTC.

This clone came up once. The chain recombines TRBV7-2 with TRBJ2-5; 7 bases are shared with TRBD2. Germline CDR1 SGHTA, CDR2 FQGNSA. V lost 1 base to trimming and J lost 5 bases; unmatched junction nucleotides: 4. The CDR3 covers 14 residues. The CDR3 coding sequence is TGTGCCAGCAGCTTAGGGGGAGGGGTCGAGACCCAGTACTTC. Its translation: CASSLGGGVETQYF.

J is TRBJ2-5 and V is TRBV27; D perhaps matches TRBD1 (5 bases). Germline V gene lookup returns CDR1 MNHEY and CDR2 SMNVEV (reference sequence). Trimming shortened V by 3 bases and J by 5 bases, and 16 bases separated the two germline ends. The CDR3 totals 15 residues. The CDR3 is CASSFSPRATETQYF. The CDR3 bases are TGTGCCAGCAGTTTCTCCCCCAGGGCTACGGAGACCCAGTACTTC.

V is TRBV7-9 and J is TRBJ2-5; D is unresolved. The CDR3 has 12 residues. Germline V lookup: CDR1 SEHNR, CDR2 FQNEAQ (reference sequence). Trimming removed 1 base at V and 3 bases at J, with 3 bases between. In DNA form, the CDR3 reads TGTGCCAGCAGCTTAGACGAAGAGACCCAGTACTTC. Its protein product is CASSLDEETQYF.

The V gene is TRBV15, the J gene TRBJ2-2; D may be TRBD1 (6 bases). The CDR3 totals 15 residues. Trimming removed 5 bases at V and 0 bases at J, with 10 bases between. Germline values: CDR1 LNHNV, CDR2 YYDKDF (reference sequence). The chain's CDR3 is CATSGDISNTGELFF. The DNA for the CDR3 is TGTGCCACCAGCGGGGACATATCGAACACCGGGGAGCTGTTTTTT.

The chain joins TRBV28 to TRBJ2-7; 7 nucleotides line up with TRBD2. V was pared by 8 bases and J by 4 bases, with 11 bases of the junction left unmatched. Germline-derived CDR1 and CDR2 are MDHEN and SYDVKM. This CDR3 is built from 14 residues. The CDR3 reads CASGGSATGYEQYF. CDR3 DNA: TGTGCCAGCGGCGGGAGCGCTACGGGTTACGAGCAGTACTTC.

The chain links TRBV6-6 to TRBJ2-7, with D perhaps given as TRBD1 or TRBD2 (6 bases each). Germline V gives CDR1 MNHNY, CDR2 SVGAGI (reference sequence). The CDR3 length is 14 residues. V lost 3 bases and J 2 bases, leaving 11 bases between the germline ends. CDR3 nucleotides: TGTGCCAGCAGTTATCGGGGGCCTACCTACGAGCAGTACTTC. It encodes CASSYRGPTYEQYF.

The rearrangement joins TRBV5-1 to TRBJ1-4, with a weak D call TRBD1 (5 bases). V gave up 0 bases and J gave up 7 bases, with 13 bases separating them. Germline CDR1 is SGHRS and CDR2 is YFSETQ. This CDR3 is 15 amino acids long. The CDR3 loop reads CASSLAGGRGEKLFF. CDR3 nucleotides: TGCGCCAGCAGCTTGGCCGGGGGTAGGGGTGAAAAACTGTTTTTT.

The chain uses TRBV5-4 and TRBJ1-1; D perhaps matches TRBD1 (5 bases). Germline CDR1 and CDR2: SGHNT and YYREEE (reference sequence). Between the trimmed V and J ends, which lost 7 bases and 0 bases, there was a span of 13 bases. The CDR3 sequence is 14 residues long. The CDR3 DNA reads TGTGCCAGCCGACCCGGGGGGGTGAACACTGAAGCTTTCTTT. As protein: CASRPGGVNTEAFF.